These T cell receptor beta chains were read from a single sample in a study of blood T cell repertoires in COVID-19. This table comes from immunoSEQ multiplex PCR, and its TCRdb copy is limited to in-frame clones, with some not included. The sample records about 330,000 clones, 80% to 90% being singletons. What was sequenced was PBMCs or T cells enriched from blood (not recorded which). The receptors were gathered from a man aged 30-40 years who had recovered from COVID-19. Each CDR3 is given with its conserved first and last residue. The D gene is left open where the match is weak. The size of a clone is reported for some rows only, either as once, few or many, or as a class for expanded clones.

d_call: -
j_call: TRBJ2-5
v_call: TRBV7-2
clone_size: -
cdr3_aa: CASSSPDLSQETQYF
cdr3_nt: TGTGCCAGCAGCTCGCCTGACTTATCCCAAGAGACCCAGTACTTC

d_call: TRBD1
j_call: TRBJ1-1
v_call: TRBV19
clone_size: -
cdr3_aa: CASTADRGRALNTEAFF
cdr3_nt: TGTGCCAGTACCGCAGACAGGGGGCGAGCTCTGAACACTGAAGCTTTCTTT

d_call: TRBD1
j_call: TRBJ1-6
v_call: TRBV27
clone_size: -
cdr3_aa: CASSVGQIINSPLHF
cdr3_nt: TGTGCCAGCAGTGTGGGACAGATAATTAATTCACCCCTCCACTTT

d_call: -
j_call: TRBJ2-7
v_call: TRBV18
clone_size: -
cdr3_aa: CASSPGDFYEQYF
cdr3_nt: TGTGCCAGCTCACCAGGAGACTTCTACGAGCAGTACTTC

d_call: TRBD1
j_call: TRBJ1-6
v_call: TRBV5-6
clone_size: -
cdr3_aa: CASSHRGPNSPLHF
cdr3_nt: TGTGCCAGCAGCCACAGGGGCCCTAATTCACCCCTCCACTTT

d_call: TRBD1
j_call: TRBJ2-4
v_call: TRBV28
clone_size: once
cdr3_aa: CASSPIRTGKNIQYF
cdr3_nt: TGTGCCAGCAGCCCAATTAGGACAGGGAAAAACATTCAGTACTTC

d_call: -
j_call: TRBJ2-7
v_call: TRBV7-9
clone_size: -
cdr3_aa: CASSLTYGGQIPYEQYF
cdr3_nt: TGTGCCAGCAGCCTCACTTATGGAGGACAGATACCCTACGAGCAGTACTTC

d_call: TRBD1
j_call: TRBJ1-1
v_call: TRBV28
clone_size: -
cdr3_aa: CASSWTGRTEAFF
cdr3_nt: TGTGCCAGCAGTTGGACAGGGCGTACTGAAGCTTTCTTT

d_call: -
j_call: TRBJ1-2
v_call: TRBV30
clone_size: -
cdr3_aa: CARSPGIANYGYTF
cdr3_nt: TGTGCCCGAAGCCCAGGGATAGCTAACTATGGCTACACCTTC

d_call: -
j_call: TRBJ1-1
v_call: TRBV14
clone_size: -
cdr3_aa: CASSQRERPTEAFF
cdr3_nt: TGTGCCAGCAGCCAGAGGGAGAGGCCCACTGAAGCTTTCTTT

d_call: -
j_call: TRBJ1-3
v_call: TRBV28
clone_size: few
cdr3_aa: CASSLKQGIGYTIYF
cdr3_nt: TGTGCCAGCAGTTTAAAGCAGGGGATCGGTTACACCATATATTTT

d_call: -
j_call: TRBJ1-6
v_call: TRBV5-8
clone_size: -
cdr3_aa: CASSFTPRNSPLHF
cdr3_nt: TGTGCCAGCAGCTTCACCCCGAGGAATTCACCCCTCCACTTT

d_call: TRBD1
j_call: TRBJ1-2
v_call: TRBV19
clone_size: -
cdr3_aa: CASSITGTGGYGYTF
cdr3_nt: TGTGCCAGTAGTATCACCGGGACAGGGGGCTATGGCTACACCTTC